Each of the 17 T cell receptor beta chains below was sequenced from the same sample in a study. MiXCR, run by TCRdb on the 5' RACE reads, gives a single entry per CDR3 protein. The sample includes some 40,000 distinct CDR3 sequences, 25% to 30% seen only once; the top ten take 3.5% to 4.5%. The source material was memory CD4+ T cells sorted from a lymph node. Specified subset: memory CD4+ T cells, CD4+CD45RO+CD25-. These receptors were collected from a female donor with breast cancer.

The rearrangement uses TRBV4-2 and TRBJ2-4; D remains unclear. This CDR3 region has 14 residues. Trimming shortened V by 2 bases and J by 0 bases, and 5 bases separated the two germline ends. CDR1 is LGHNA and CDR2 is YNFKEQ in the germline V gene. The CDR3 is CASSQYAAKNIQYF. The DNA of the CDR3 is TGTGCCAGCAGCCAATATGCAGCCAAAAACATTCAGTACTTC.

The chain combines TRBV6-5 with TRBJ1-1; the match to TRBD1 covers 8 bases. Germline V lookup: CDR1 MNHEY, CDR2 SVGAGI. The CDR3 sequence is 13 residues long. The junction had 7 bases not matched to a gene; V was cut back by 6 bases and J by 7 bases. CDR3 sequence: CASRPDRAGEAFF. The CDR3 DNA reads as TGTGCCAGCAGACCGGACAGGGCGGGTGAAGCTTTCTTT.

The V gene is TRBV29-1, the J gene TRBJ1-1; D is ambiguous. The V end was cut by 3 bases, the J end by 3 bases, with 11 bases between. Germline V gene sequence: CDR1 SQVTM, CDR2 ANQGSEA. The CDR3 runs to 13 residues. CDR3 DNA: TGCAGCGTTGAGGAAGGTTTCGACACTGAAGCTTTCTTT. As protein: CSVEEGFDTEAFF.

The CDR3 sequence is CASSLTGAYEQYF. In nucleotides, the CDR3 is TGTGCCAGCAGCTTAACAGGGGCCTACGAGCAGTACTTC. V usage is TRBV7-9 and J usage is TRBJ2-7, with 7 bases identical to TRBD1. With 2 bases clipped from V and 2 bases from J, the junction kept 0 bases outside the gene matches. This CDR3 region has 13 residues. The germline gives CDR1 SEHNR, CDR2 FQNEAQ (reference sequence).

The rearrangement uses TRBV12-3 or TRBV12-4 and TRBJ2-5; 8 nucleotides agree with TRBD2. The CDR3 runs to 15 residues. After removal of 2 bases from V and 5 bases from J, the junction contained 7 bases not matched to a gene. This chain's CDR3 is CASSLIAGGGETQYF. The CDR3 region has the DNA TGTGCCAGCAGTTTAATCGCGGGGGGCGGGGAGACCCAGTACTTC.

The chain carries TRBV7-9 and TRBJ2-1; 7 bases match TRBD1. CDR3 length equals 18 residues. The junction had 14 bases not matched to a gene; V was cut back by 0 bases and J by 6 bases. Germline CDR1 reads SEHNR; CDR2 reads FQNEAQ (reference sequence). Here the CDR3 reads CASSLALVQGKVGNEQFF. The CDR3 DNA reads TGTGCCAGCAGCTTAGCCCTCGTACAGGGGAAAGTAGGCAATGAGCAGTTCTTC.

CDR3 amino acids: CASSFGGELTEAFF. CDR3 in DNA: TGTGCCAGCAGTTTCGGGGGGGAGCTCACTGAAGCTTTCTTT. The genes are TRBV6-5 and TRBJ1-1, with D possibly matching TRBD1 (5 bases). The CDR3 covers 14 residues. Trimming removed 4 bases at V and 4 bases at J, with 13 bases between. Germline lookup yields CDR1 MNHEY and CDR2 SVGAGI.

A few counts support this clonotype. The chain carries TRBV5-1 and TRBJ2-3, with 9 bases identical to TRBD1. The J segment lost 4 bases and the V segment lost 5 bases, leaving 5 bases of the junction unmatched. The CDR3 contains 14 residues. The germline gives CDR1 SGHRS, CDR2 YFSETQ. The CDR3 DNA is TGCGCCAGCAGACAGGGGGCGGTGGCAGATACGCAGTATTTT. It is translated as CASRQGAVADTQYF. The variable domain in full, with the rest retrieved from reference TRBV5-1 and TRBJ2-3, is KAGVTQTPRYLIKTRGQQVTLSCSPISGHRSVSWYQQTPGQGLQFLFEYFSETQRNKGNFPGRFSGRQFSNSRSEMNVSTLELGDSALYLCASRQGAVADTQYFGPGTRLTVL.

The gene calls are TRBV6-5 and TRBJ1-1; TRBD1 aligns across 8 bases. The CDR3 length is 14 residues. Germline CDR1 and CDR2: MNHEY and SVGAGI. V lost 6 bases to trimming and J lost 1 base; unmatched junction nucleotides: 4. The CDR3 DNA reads TGTGCCAGCAGCCAGACAGGGGCGAACACTGAAGCTTTCTTT. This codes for CASSQTGANTEAFF.

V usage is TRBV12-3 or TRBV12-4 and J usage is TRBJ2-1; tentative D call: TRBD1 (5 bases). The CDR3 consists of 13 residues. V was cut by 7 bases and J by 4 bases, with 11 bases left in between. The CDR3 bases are TGTGCCAGCACCTCCCCAGGGTACAATGAGCAGTTCTTC. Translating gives CASTSPGYNEQFF.

The DNA for the CDR3 is TGTGCCAGCAGTTTGGTGGAAAGGGGGGTTCAGTACTTC. It is translated as CASSLVERGVQYF. The gene calls are TRBV28 and TRBJ2-4; D possibly uses TRBD1 or TRBD2 (6 bases each). Germline assignment: CDR1 MDHEN and CDR2 SYDVKM. The CDR3 spans 13 residues. V was shortened by 3 bases and J by 11 bases, with 14 bases between the two germline ends.

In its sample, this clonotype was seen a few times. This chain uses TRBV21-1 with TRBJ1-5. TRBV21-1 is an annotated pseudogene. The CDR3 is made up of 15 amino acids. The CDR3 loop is CASSLGVSSNQPQHF. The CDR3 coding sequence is TGTGCCAGCAGCCTCGGAGTCAGCTCCAATCAGCCCCAGCATTTT.

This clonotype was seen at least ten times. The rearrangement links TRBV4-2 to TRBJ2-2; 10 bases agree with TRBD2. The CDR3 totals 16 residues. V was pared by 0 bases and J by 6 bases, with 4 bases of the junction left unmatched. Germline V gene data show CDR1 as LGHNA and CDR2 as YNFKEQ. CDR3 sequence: CASSQDRLAGAGELFF. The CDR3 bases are TGTGCCAGCAGCCAAGATCGTCTAGCGGGAGCCGGGGAGCTGTTTTTT.

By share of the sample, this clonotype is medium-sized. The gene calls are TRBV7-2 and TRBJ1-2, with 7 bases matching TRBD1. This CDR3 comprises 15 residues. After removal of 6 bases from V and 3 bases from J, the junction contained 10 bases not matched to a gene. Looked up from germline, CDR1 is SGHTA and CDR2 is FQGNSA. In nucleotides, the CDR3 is TGTGCCAGCAGTCAAAGCGAGGGGGCATACTATGGCTACACCTTC. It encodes CASSQSEGAYYGYTF.

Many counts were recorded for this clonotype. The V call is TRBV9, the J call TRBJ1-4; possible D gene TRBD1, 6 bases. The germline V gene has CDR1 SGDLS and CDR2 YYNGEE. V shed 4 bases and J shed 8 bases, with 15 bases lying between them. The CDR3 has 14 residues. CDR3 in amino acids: CASSPPDSKEKLFF. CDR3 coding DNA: TGTGCCAGCAGCCCCCCGGACAGCAAAGAAAAACTGTTTTTT. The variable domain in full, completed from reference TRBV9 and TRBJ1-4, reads DSGVTQTPKHLITATGQRVTLRCSPRSGDLSVYWYQQSLDQGLQFLIQYYNGEERAKGNILERFSAQQFPDLHSELNLSSLELGDSALYFCASSPPDSKEKLFFGSGTQLSVL.

The chain's CDR3 is CASSLDLTQSSRLSYEQYF. In DNA, the CDR3 is TGTGCCAGCAGCTTAGATCTGACCCAGTCGAGTCGGTTGTCCTACGAGCAGTACTTC. V is TRBV11-2 and J is TRBJ2-7; D is unclear. CDR1 and CDR2 from the germline V gene are SGHAT and FQNNGV. Trimming removed 0 bases from V and 1 base from J, with 22 bases in between. The length of the CDR3 is 19 residues.

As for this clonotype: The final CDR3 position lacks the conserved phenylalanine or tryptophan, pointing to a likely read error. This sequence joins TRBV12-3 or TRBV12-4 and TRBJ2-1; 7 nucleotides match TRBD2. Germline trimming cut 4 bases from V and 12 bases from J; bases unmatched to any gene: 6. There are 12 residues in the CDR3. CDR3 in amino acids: CASSSPGGRQFL. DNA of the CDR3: TGTGCCAGCAGTTCGCCGGGGGGTAGGCAGTTCCTC.